The clone carrying this T cell receptor beta chain has at least ten counts. Its antigen is currently unknown. V was trimmed by 3 bases and J by 1 base, leaving 4 bases between them. The CDR3 loop spans 13 amino acids. Looked up from germline, CDR1 is LGHDT and CDR2 is YNNKEL (reference sequence). The sample is drawn from a study of response to subunit inactivated influenza vaccine. MiXCR, applied by TCRdb to the RT-PCR reads, yields one record per CDR3 protein. The table shows some 520,000 distinct CDR3 sequences, with 16% occurring only once. The study, taken as a whole, reports: Each seasonal influenza vaccination, the authors suggested, recruits few new T cells.

The specimen comprised CD4+ T cells sorted from PBMCs, sampled less than 30 months after vaccination. This TCR derives from a man aged 50-75 years who received an inactivated influenza vaccine. This chain links TRBV3-1 with TRBJ2-4; no firm D call. This CDR3 reads CASSQGAKNIQYF. The CDR3 bases are TGTGCCAGCAGCCAGGGGGCCAAAAACATTCAGTACTTC.